The rows below give T cell receptor beta chains drawn from one sample of a study of cytomegalovirus exposure and HLA in healthy donors. Data came from immunoSEQ multiplex PCR; TCRdb stores just in-frame clones and leaves some out. This sample has about 240,000 clones, with 75% to 90% found just once. Sequencing input: PBMCs. The source is a woman aged 25 to 39 in good health and CMV-seropositive. Each CDR3 is given without its conserved first and last residue.

J: TRBJ1-4; V: TRBV4-2; CDR3: ASSPGTGRITNEKLF
J: TRBJ2-7; V: TRBV27; CDR3: ASSLFGLAGNEQY
J: TRBJ1-1; V: TRBV7-9; CDR3: ASSLLDSINTEAF
J: TRBJ2-1; V: TRBV2; CDR3: ASTPTAADNNEQF
J: TRBJ2-2; V: TRBV10-2; CDR3: ASRPLKTSGSEGGELF
J: TRBJ2-7; V: TRBV7-8; CDR3: ASSGNRGTYEQY
J: TRBJ2-7; V: TRBV5-4; CDR3: ASSPKPLLTETLEQY
J: TRBJ2-3; V: TRBV6-6; CDR3: ASSYGGGADTQY
J: TRBJ2-5; V: TRBV11-2; CDR3: ASSPAASGQETQY
J: TRBJ2-7; V: TRBV5-1; CDR3: ASSLEFSGEDEQY
J: TRBJ2-7; V: TRBV7-3; CDR3: ASSLGRKDSRSYEQY
J: TRBJ1-1; V: TRBV5-6; CDR3: ASSSVSGTEAF
J: TRBJ1-2; V: TRBV7-9; CDR3: ASSSEGRGGAIRGYT
J: TRBJ2-1; V: TRBV9; CDR3: ASSVAGVTYNEQF
J: TRBJ2-1; V: TRBV27; CDR3: ASSLLRVYNEQF
J: TRBJ2-2; V: TRBV18; CDR3: ASSPDSVGRELF
J: TRBJ2-1; V: TRBV4-1; CDR3: ASSQLNGASPGLADNEQF
J: TRBJ2-5; V: TRBV9; CDR3: ASSPGGGKETQY
J: TRBJ1-2; V: TRBV27; CDR3: ASGKQGNTNYGYT
J: TRBJ2-1; V: TRBV5-1; CDR3: ASSLPAGVTEQF
J: TRBJ2-1; V: TRBV5-4; CDR3: ASSLLAGVGNEQF
J: TRBJ1-4; V: TRBV2; CDR3: ASSPDEKLF
J: TRBJ1-2; V: TRBV5-5; CDR3: ASSDPDRAVSYGYT
J: TRBJ1-5; V: TRBV27; CDR3: ASSYVGGSNQPQH
J: TRBJ2-7; V: TRBV27; CDR3: ASSFGANYEQY
J: TRBJ2-1; V: TRBV4-1; CDR3: ASSQDPTSPNEQF
J: TRBJ1-1; V: TRBV10-1; CDR3: ASSEGTALGEAF
J: TRBJ2-7; V: TRBV28; CDR3: ASSPDTGISYEQY
J: TRBJ1-4; V: TRBV19; CDR3: ASRQGKNEKLF
J: TRBJ1-2; V: TRBV27; CDR3: ASSVGQASYGYT
J: TRBJ2-7; V: TRBV7-2; CDR3: ASSLSRSEQY
J: TRBJ2-2; V: TRBV18; CDR3: ASSPPGQGPTGELF
J: TRBJ1-2; V: TRBV2; CDR3: ASSETGESYGYT
J: TRBJ2-3; V: TRBV2; CDR3: ASRNTQTANTDTQY
J: TRBJ2-7; V: TRBV6-1; CDR3: ASSYSQNYEQY
J: TRBJ2-2; V: TRBV29-1; CDR3: SVDNPPSTGELF
J: TRBJ1-1; V: TRBV30; CDR3: AWSVWGHEGAEAF
J: TRBJ2-1; V: TRBV10-3; CDR3: AISAGRGSYNEQF
J: TRBJ2-5; V: TRBV2; CDR3: ASNQGLEETQY
J: TRBJ2-3; V: TRBV27; CDR3: ASSLVGGSLYTDTQY
J: TRBJ2-1; V: TRBV11-3; CDR3: ASSLGGRGSRNEQF
J: TRBJ2-2; V: TRBV27; CDR3: ASSFGHTGELF
J: TRBJ2-7; V: TRBV6-5; CDR3: ASRPPGQGYEQY
J: TRBJ1-1; V: TRBV6-5; CDR3: ASSYSWGGTEAF
J: TRBJ1-5; V: TRBV7-9; CDR3: ASSSDRINQPQH
J: TRBJ1-5; V: TRBV19; CDR3: ASSIANLYSGEWDQPQH
J: TRBJ2-5; V: TRBV6-5; CDR3: ASSYSITRVETQY
J: TRBJ2-2; V: TRBV2; CDR3: ASRGTGGNTGELF
J: TRBJ2-7; V: TRBV29-1; CDR3: SSSTGGEGEQY
J: TRBJ1-1; V: TRBV10-3; CDR3: AISESVLATEAF
J: TRBJ1-1; V: TRBV19; CDR3: ASSMRWTENTEAF
J: TRBJ2-1; V: TRBV4-1; CDR3: ASSQDMVALTYNEQF
J: TRBJ1-2; V: TRBV7-2; CDR3: ASSLGYGNGYT
J: TRBJ1-2; V: TRBV6-1; CDR3: ASSEALAGGYT
J: TRBJ2-7; V: TRBV10-3; CDR3: AISESLALGEQY